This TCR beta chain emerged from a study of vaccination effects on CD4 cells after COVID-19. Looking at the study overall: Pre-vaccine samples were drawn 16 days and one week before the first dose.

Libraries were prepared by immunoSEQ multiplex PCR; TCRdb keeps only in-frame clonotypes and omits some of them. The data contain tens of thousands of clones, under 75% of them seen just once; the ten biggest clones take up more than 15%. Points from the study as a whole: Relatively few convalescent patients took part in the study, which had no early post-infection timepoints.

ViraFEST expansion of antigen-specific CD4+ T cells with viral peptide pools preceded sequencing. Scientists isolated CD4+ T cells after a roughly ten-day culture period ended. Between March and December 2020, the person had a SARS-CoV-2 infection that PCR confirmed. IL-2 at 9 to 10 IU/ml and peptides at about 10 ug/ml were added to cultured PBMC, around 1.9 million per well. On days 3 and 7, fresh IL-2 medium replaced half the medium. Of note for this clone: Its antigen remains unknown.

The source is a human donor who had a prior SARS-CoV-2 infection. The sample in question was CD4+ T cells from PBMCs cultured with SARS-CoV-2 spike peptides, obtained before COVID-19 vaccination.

This CDR3 reads CASSLVGNQPQHF. As DNA, the CDR3 is TGTGCCAGCAGCTTAGTTGGAAATCAGCCCCAGCATTTT. The J gene is TRBJ1-5, the V gene TRBV5-6; no clear D gene. This CDR3 comprises 13 residues. Trimming shortened V by 2 bases and J by 4 bases, and 7 bases separated the two germline ends. The V gene's germline CDR1 is SGHDT and CDR2 YYEEEE.